The rows below give T cell receptor beta chains drawn from one sample of a study of blood T cell repertoires in COVID-19. Sequencing was performed with immunoSEQ multiplex PCR; in TCRdb, only in-frame clones are kept and a portion is missing. In the table there are 150,000 to 190,000 clones, roughly 82% of which are singletons. The sequenced sample consisted of peripheral blood. The receptors originated from a woman aged 50 to 65 with acute or convalescent COVID-19. The conserved cysteine and the conserved F or W are not part of the CDR3 here. D genes are given only for firm matches.

V	D	J	CDR3
TRBV4-1	TRBD2	TRBJ2-3	ASSQVGREPDTQY
TRBV5-4	.	TRBJ1-2	ASSLGGDTYFGYT
TRBV7-2	.	TRBJ2-7	ASSPLIAAREQY
TRBV14	.	TRBJ2-5	ASSLGWQTQY
TRBV18	TRBD1	TRBJ1-1	ASSPGQPIEAF
TRBV30	TRBD2	TRBJ2-3	AWSVGLAGGKDTQY
TRBV5-1	TRBD2	TRBJ2-2	ASSPQPLAGGGRELF
TRBV10-3	.	TRBJ1-1	AISESVSTEVVAF
TRBV2	.	TRBJ1-1	ASTTSDTEAF
TRBV12-3/TRBV12-4	.	TRBJ1-1	ASSPGLWAF
TRBV11-3	TRBD2	TRBJ2-2	ASSSIPLAGGNTGELF
TRBV6-1	.	TRBJ1-2	ASSARSVDSFGHGYT
TRBV5-6	TRBD1	TRBJ1-2	ASRTDRAGGYT
TRBV2	.	TRBJ1-1	ASKTRQGRTEAF
TRBV19	TRBD1	TRBJ1-5	ASSPDRVGQPQH
TRBV2	.	TRBJ1-6	ASSEGTSPLH
TRBV7-9	.	TRBJ2-7	ASSLSYEQY
TRBV28	.	TRBJ1-2	ASSLSLRGNYGYT
TRBV2	TRBD1	TRBJ2-5	ASSASGTGVRETQY
TRBV6-5	.	TRBJ2-7	ASSSGLLGAEQY
TRBV24-1	TRBD1	TRBJ2-7	ATSDSRTGRSEQY
TRBV2	.	TRBJ2-2	ASRSLPPGELF
TRBV21-1	.	TRBJ2-7	ASSKEPPGMTYEQY
TRBV6-5	.	TRBJ2-7	ASRNTGADYEQY
TRBV5-1	TRBD1	TRBJ2-3	ASSFFYGTGGTDTQY
TRBV6-6	TRBD1	TRBJ1-6	ASSPPPRGQSPLH
TRBV5-1	TRBD2	TRBJ2-1	ASSLGLAARADEQF
TRBV18	TRBD2	TRBJ2-2	ASSPRLAGVPSNTGELF
TRBV2	TRBD1	TRBJ1-5	ASSEQGKFQPQH
TRBV24-1	TRBD2	TRBJ2-2	ATSGGGTTGELF
TRBV15	TRBD1	TRBJ2-7	ATSRSRQGYEQY
TRBV4-3	.	TRBJ1-5	ASSQDRWRSGNQPQH
TRBV29-1	.	TRBJ1-2	SVETGAAYGYT
TRBV6-4	TRBD2	TRBJ2-1	ASSEQGAGGGEQF
TRBV19	.	TRBJ2-5	ASSSSGRETQY
TRBV29-1	TRBD1	TRBJ2-7	SVQQGFKGSYEQY
TRBV7-2	.	TRBJ2-3	ASSLPGSTDTQY
TRBV27	.	TRBJ1-6	ASSPEILNNSPLH
TRBV29-1	.	TRBJ2-4	SVLTGTKNIQY
TRBV2	TRBD1	TRBJ1-4	ASSRQGRGEKLF
TRBV7-9	.	TRBJ2-1	ASSLRGEQF
TRBV3-1/TRBV3-2	.	TRBJ2-2	ASSRNTGSNTGELF
TRBV7-9	TRBD1	TRBJ1-1	ASSFGGTGNTEAF
TRBV6-2/TRBV6-3	.	TRBJ1-5	ASSDSHYDGNQPQH
TRBV19	.	TRBJ1-2	ASIDRSNYGYT
TRBV12-3/TRBV12-4	.	TRBJ1-3	ASSPPLGNTIY
TRBV5-4	.	TRBJ2-2	ASSLELHANTGELF
TRBV5-4	TRBD1	TRBJ2-1	ASSTDRGSYNEQF
TRBV5-1	TRBD1	TRBJ2-2	ASSFTGTGGTGELF